A selection of T cell receptor beta chains follows, all from one sample in a study of radiation and T cells in renal cell carcinoma. Libraries were prepared by immunoSEQ multiplex PCR; TCRdb keeps only in-frame clonotypes and omits some of them. The sample yields 140,000 to 150,000 clones, roughly 90% seen once. The sequencing used blood, collected from a patient whose treatment included radiotherapy and nephrectomy. The receptor set was obtained from a woman aged 70-85 years with renal cell carcinoma. Each CDR3 is given with its conserved first and last residue. D genes are given only for firm matches. Clone size is not always given. Where it is, it says once, few, many or a class for expanded clones.

abundance	v_gene	j_gene	d_gene	CDR3aa	CDR3nt
once	TRBV6-5	TRBJ1-4	.	CASSRQDTEKLFF	TGTGCCAGCAGCCGACAGGATACGGAAAAACTGTTTTTT
.	TRBV7-9	TRBJ2-5	TRBD1	CASSPHPTGETQYF	TGTGCCAGCAGCCCCCACCCGACAGGGGAGACCCAGTACTTC
once	TRBV7-2	TRBJ2-3	TRBD2	CASSLGLAGGPGDTQYF	TGTGCCAGCAGCTTAGGGCTAGCGGGGGGGCCGGGAGATACGCAGTATTTT
.	TRBV18	TRBJ2-4	.	CASSPMGQPKNIQYF	TGTGCCAGCTCACCAATGGGACAACCCAAAAACATTCAGTACTTC
.	TRBV30	TRBJ1-1	.	CAWSFQTAEAFF	TGTGCCTGGAGTTTCCAGACGGCTGAAGCTTTCTTT
.	TRBV28	TRBJ1-5	.	CASSFLSGGRQPQHF	TGTGCCAGCAGTTTCCTCTCGGGGGGCCGACAGCCCCAGCATTTT
.	TRBV18	TRBJ2-7	.	CASSPLGREDEQYF	TGTGCCAGCTCACCACTGGGCAGGGAGGACGAGCAGTACTTC
.	TRBV4-3	TRBJ2-3	.	CASSDRPGTSTDTQYF	TGCGCCAGCAGCGACCGTCCGGGGACCAGCACAGATACGCAGTATTTT
once	TRBV5-1	TRBJ2-5	.	CASSLAVGETQYF	TGCGCCAGCAGCTTGGCGGTGGGGGAGACCCAGTACTTC
.	TRBV7-2	TRBJ2-6	.	CASSIQGGGTGANVLTF	TGTGCCAGCAGCATTCAGGGTGGAGGAACTGGGGCCAACGTCCTGACTTTC
.	TRBV27	TRBJ1-5	TRBD1	CASSLDRGNQPQHF	TGTGCCAGCAGTTTAGACAGGGGCAATCAGCCCCAGCATTTT
.	TRBV6-6	TRBJ1-5	.	CASNPPTGGEGQPQHF	TGTGCCAGCAACCCTCCGACAGGCGGTGAGGGTCAGCCCCAGCATTTT
.	TRBV5-8	TRBJ2-1	TRBD1	CASSLDRGPYNEQFF	TGTGCCAGCAGCTTGGACAGGGGACCCTACAATGAGCAGTTCTTC
.	TRBV7-9	TRBJ1-6	TRBD1	CASSSTGGSPNSPLHF	TGTGCCAGCAGCTCCACAGGGGGGTCGCCAAATTCACCCCTCCACTTT
.	TRBV7-8	TRBJ2-2	.	CASSLELTNTGELFF	TGTGCCAGCAGCTTAGAACTGACGAACACCGGGGAGCTGTTTTTT
.	TRBV30	TRBJ1-5	.	CAWSEAGGQPQHF	TGTGCCTGGAGTGAGGCAGGTGGGCAGCCCCAGCATTTT
.	TRBV6-6	TRBJ1-1	.	CASRNRNRNTEAFF	TGTGCCAGCAGAAACAGAAACAGGAACACTGAAGCTTTCTTT
.	TRBV7-8	TRBJ2-5	.	CASSLSHSQETQYF	TGTGCCAGCAGCCTAAGCCATAGCCAAGAGACCCAGTACTTC
.	TRBV7-2	TRBJ1-2	TRBD1	CASRSGTGDFYGYTF	TGTGCCAGCAGATCCGGGACAGGGGATTTCTATGGCTACACCTTC
once	TRBV5-6	TRBJ2-7	TRBD1	CASSFGRGYEQYF	TGTGCCAGCAGCTTCGGCAGGGGGTACGAGCAGTACTTC
.	TRBV2	TRBJ1-2	.	CASSEGGTGVYGYTF	TGTGCCAGCAGTGAAGGGGGAACGGGGGTCTATGGCTACACCTTC
.	TRBV28	TRBJ1-2	.	CASSPINYGYTF	TGTGCCAGCAGCCCAATTAACTATGGCTACACCTTC
.	TRBV4-2	TRBJ1-2	TRBD1	CASSQARGQLNSYGYTF	TGTGCCAGCAGCCAAGCCCGGGGACAGCTCAATAGCTATGGCTACACCTTC
.	TRBV6-6	TRBJ1-6	.	CASSYSETVYNSPLHF	TGTGCCAGCAGTTACTCGGAGACGGTTTATAATTCACCCCTCCACTTT
.	TRBV5-1	TRBJ2-7	.	CASSLGARARNEQYF	TGCGCCAGCAGCTTGGGGGCCAGGGCTCGCAACGAGCAGTACTTC
.	TRBV11-2	TRBJ2-3	.	CASSPGTGPTDTQYF	TGTGCCAGCAGCCCAGGGACGGGGCCCACAGATACGCAGTATTTT
.	TRBV9	TRBJ2-7	.	CASSVGGLGSYEQYF	TGTGCCAGCAGCGTAGGGGGGCTTGGGTCCTACGAGCAGTACTTC